Detailed here is one TCR beta chain. The target antigen is unknown. The germline gives CDR1 SGHKS, CDR2 YYEKEE (reference sequence). This CDR3 is 13 amino acids long. Trimming shortened V by 0 bases and J by 8 bases, and 8 bases separated the two germline ends. One entry per CDR3 protein results from TCRdb running MiXCR on the 5' RACE reads. The sample has roughly 250,000 distinct CDR3 sequences; around an eighth are singletons. This entry belongs to a study of identical twins. Study-level points and caveats: Findings came from cross-sectional statistics, without long-term follow-up of donors. Beta out-of-frame sequences showed weaker excess sharing between twins. The models systematically underestimated how much out-of-frame TCR alpha was shared in monozygotic twins.

What was sequenced was memory (CD45RO+) T cells sorted from blood. The V gene is TRBV5-5, the J gene TRBJ1-4; D is ambiguous. This TCR derives from a woman between 18 and 29 years old in good health. In nucleotides, the CDR3 is TGTGCCAGCAGCTTGGCAGATCGGGAAAAACTGTTTTTT. Its protein is CASSLADREKLFF.